This T cell receptor beta chain was retrieved from a study of neurological immune-mediated disorders. Every sequencing run returned over 190 million TCR-beta sequences, which were derived from 15-18 subjects. Each CDR3 protein gets one entry after TCRdb re-called the 5' RACE reads with MiXCR. The sample includes about 40,000 distinct CDR3 sequences, 2.5% of them seen just once. Germline CDR1 SGHVS, CDR2 FQNEAQ. The CDR3 is made up of 16 amino acids. On this clonotype itself: At one end the junction does not follow the germline gene, possibly because of a read error.

The receptor comes from a man aged 45-60 years with multiple sclerosis. Source material: PBMCs. This chain joins TRBV7-8 and TRBJ1-6; possible D gene TRBD1, 5 bases. CDR3 sequence (DNA): TGTGCCAGCAGCGACCGCTTAGACAGCTATAATTCACCCCTCAACTTT. It codes for CASSDRLDSYNSPLNF.